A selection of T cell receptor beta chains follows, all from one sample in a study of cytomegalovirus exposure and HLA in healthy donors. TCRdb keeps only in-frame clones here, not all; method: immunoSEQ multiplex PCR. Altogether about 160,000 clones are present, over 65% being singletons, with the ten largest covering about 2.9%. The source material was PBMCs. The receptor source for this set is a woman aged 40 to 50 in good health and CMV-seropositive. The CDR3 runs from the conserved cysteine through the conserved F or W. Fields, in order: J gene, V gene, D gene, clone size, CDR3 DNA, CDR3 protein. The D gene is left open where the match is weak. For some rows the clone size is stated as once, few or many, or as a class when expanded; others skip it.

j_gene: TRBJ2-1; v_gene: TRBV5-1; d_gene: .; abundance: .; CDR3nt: TGCGCCAGCAGCTTGGTTCAGGGTCAGGCCAATGAGCAGTTCTTC; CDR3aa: CASSLVQGQANEQFF
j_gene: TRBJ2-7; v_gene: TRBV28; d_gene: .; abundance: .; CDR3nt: TGTGCCAGCCAACTGAGGGGGTACGAGCAGTACTTC; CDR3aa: CASQLRGYEQYF
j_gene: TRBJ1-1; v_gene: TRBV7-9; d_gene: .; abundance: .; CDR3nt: TGTGCCAGCAGTACGGGACTATCGAACACTGAAGCTTTCTTT; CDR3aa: CASSTGLSNTEAFF
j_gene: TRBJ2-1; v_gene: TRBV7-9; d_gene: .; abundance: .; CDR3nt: TGTTCCAGCAGCTACCAGACAGGATGGGATGAGCAGTTCTTC; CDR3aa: CSSSYQTGWDEQFF
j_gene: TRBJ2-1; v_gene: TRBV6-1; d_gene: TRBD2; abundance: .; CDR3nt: TGTGCCAGCAGAACTAGCGGAAGCTACAATGAGCAGTTCTTC; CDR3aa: CASRTSGSYNEQFF
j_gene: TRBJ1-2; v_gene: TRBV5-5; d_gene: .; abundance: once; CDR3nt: TGTGCCAGCAGACAGACAGGCCTTCCTATTTCTACGTACCCCTTC; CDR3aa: CASRQTGLPISTYPF
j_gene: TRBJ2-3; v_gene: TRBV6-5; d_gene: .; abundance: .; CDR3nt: TGTGCCAGCAGTTACGATTCAGGGCGGGGAGATACGCAGTATTTT; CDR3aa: CASSYDSGRGDTQYF
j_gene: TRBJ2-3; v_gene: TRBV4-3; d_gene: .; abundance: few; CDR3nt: TGCGCCAGCAGCCAAGATTCACAGGGAGCCACAGATACGCAGTATTTT; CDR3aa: CASSQDSQGATDTQYF
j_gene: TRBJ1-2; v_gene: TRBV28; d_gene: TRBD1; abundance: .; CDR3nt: TGTGCCAGCAGTTTAGACGCGGGACAGGCCTATGGCTACACCTTC; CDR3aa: CASSLDAGQAYGYTF
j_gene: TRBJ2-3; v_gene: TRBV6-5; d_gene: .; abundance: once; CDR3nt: TGTGCCAGCAGTTACGAGCGTACGCAGTATTTT; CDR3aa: CASSYERTQYF
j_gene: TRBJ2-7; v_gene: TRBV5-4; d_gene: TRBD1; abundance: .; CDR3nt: TGTGCCAGCAGCTCGGGGACAGGGAACCCTCAGGACGAGCAGTACTTC; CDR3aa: CASSSGTGNPQDEQYF
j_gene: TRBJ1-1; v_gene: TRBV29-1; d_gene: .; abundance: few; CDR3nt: TGCAGCGTTGCACCGGGCGGGATGAACACTGAAGCTTTCTTT; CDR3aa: CSVAPGGMNTEAFF
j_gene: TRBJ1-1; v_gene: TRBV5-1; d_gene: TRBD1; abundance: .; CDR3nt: TGCGCCAGCTCGGACAGGGGGGGTTATAGGGACACTGAAGCTTTCTTT; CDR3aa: CASSDRGGYRDTEAFF
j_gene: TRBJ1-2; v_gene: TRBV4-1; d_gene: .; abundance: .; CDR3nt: TGCGCCAGCAGCCAAGGCAGAACCTATGGCTACACCTTC; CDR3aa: CASSQGRTYGYTF
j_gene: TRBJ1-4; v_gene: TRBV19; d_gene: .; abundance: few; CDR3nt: TGTGCCAGTAGTACACAGCTTAATGAAAAACTGTTTTTT; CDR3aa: CASSTQLNEKLFF
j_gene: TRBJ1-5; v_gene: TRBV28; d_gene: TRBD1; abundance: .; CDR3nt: TGTGCCAGCAGTCCTGGGACAGCTAATCAGCCCCAGCATTTT; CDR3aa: CASSPGTANQPQHF
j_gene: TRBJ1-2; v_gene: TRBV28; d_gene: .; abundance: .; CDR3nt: TGTGCCAGCAGTTCTACGCATAGCCCGATTAACTATGGCTACACCTTC; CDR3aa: CASSSTHSPINYGYTF
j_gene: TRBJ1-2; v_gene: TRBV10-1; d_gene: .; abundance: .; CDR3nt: TGCGCCAGCAGTGAGTCCCCGAGGCGGATCTATGGCTACCCCTTC; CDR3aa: CASSESPRRIYGYPF
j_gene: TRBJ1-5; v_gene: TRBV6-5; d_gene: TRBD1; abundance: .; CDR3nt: TGTGCCAGCAGGTTGAGAGGGGGCGGCAATCAGCCCCAGCATTTT; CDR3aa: CASRLRGGGNQPQHF
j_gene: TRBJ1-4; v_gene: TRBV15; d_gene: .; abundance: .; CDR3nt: TGTGCCACCAGCAGAGGAAGGGGCACTAATGAAAAACTGTTTTTT; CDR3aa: CATSRGRGTNEKLFF
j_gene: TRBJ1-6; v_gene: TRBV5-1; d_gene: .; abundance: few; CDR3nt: TGCGCCAGCAGCTTGACAGGGTCTTCACCCCTCCACTTT; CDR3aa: CASSLTGSSPLHF
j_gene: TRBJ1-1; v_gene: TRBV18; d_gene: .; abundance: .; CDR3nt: TGTGCCAGCTCACCCGGGGAGCACACTGAAGCTTTCTTT; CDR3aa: CASSPGEHTEAFF
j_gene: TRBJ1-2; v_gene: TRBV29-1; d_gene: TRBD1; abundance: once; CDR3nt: TGCAGCGCCAAGACAGGGGACAATGGCTACACCTTC; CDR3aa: CSAKTGDNGYTF
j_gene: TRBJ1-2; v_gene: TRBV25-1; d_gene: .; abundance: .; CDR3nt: TGTGCCAGCAGTGAATACCTCCTAGGCTACACCTTC; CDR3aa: CASSEYLLGYTF
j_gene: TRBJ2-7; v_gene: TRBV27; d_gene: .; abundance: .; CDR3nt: TGTGCCAGCAGTTCCTTAGCGTCGAGCTCCTACGAGCAGTACTTC; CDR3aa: CASSSLASSSYEQYF
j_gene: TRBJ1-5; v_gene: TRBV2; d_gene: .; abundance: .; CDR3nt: TGTGCCAGCAGTGAATCGACAGTCCCCCATCAGCCCCAGCATTTT; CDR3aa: CASSESTVPHQPQHF
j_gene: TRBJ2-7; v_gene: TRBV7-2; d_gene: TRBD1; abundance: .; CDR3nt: TGTGCCAGCAGCTTAGCGCTACCCCAGGGGGCCTCCTACGAGCAGTACTTC; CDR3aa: CASSLALPQGASYEQYF
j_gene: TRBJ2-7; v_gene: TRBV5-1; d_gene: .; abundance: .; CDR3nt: TGCGCCAGCAGGGCGACAGTGGGCTCCTACGAGCAGTACTTC; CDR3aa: CASRATVGSYEQYF
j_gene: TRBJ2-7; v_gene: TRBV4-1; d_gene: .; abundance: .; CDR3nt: TGCGCCAGCAGCCAAGTCCAGGACGCGGGGTACGAGCAGTACTTC; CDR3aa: CASSQVQDAGYEQYF
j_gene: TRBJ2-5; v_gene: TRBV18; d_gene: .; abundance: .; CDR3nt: TGTGCCAGCTCACAGCAGGAAGTCAAAGAGACCCAGTACTTC; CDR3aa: CASSQQEVKETQYF
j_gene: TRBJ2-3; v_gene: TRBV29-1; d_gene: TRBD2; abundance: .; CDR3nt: TGCAGCGTTCCCCGTGGACTAGCGGAATTCACAGATACGCAGTATTTT; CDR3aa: CSVPRGLAEFTDTQYF
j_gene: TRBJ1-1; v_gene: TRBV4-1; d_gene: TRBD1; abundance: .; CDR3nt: TGCGCCAGCAGCAGACTTATCCAGGGGGACACTGAAGCTTTCTTT; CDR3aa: CASSRLIQGDTEAFF
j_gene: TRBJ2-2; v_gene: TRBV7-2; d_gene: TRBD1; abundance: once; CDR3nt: TGTGCCAGCAGCTTAGTCTCAGGGGGCTGGACCGGGGAGCTGTTTTTT; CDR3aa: CASSLVSGGWTGELFF
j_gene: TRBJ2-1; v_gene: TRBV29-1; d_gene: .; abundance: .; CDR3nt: TGCAGCGTTGGTGCAGGGGAAGGAGAGCAGTTCTTC; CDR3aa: CSVGAGEGEQFF
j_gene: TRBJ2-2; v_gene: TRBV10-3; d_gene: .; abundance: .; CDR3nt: TGTGCCTCCACGACAGCGTCGAACACCGGGGAGCTGTTTTTT; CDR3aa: CASTTASNTGELFF
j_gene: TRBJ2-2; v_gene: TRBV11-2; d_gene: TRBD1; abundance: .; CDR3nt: TGTGCCAGCAGCTTAGGACAGGGGGCGGGCGGGGAGCTGTTTTTT; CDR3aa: CASSLGQGAGGELFF
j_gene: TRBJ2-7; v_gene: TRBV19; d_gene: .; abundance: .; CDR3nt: TGTGCCAGTAGTATTGGCGCAGGTACCTACGAGCAGTACTTC; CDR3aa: CASSIGAGTYEQYF